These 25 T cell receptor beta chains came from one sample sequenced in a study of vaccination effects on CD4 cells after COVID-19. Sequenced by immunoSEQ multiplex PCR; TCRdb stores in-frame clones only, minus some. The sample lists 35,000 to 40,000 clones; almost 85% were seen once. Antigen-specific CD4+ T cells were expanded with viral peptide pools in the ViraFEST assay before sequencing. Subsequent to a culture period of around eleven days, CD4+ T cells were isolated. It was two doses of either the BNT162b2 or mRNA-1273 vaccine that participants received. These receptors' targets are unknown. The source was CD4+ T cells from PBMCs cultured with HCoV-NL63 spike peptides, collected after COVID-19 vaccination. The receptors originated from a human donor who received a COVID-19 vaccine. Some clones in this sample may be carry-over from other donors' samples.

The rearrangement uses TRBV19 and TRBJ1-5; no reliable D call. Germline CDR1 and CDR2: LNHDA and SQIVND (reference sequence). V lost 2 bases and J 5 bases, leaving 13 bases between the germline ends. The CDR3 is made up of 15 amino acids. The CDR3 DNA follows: TGTGCCAGTAGTATACACCAGGCCGGGGATCAGCCCCAGCATTTT. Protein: CASSIHQAGDQPQHF.

In DNA, the CDR3 is TGTGCCATCAGTGACTTCGGGGGGGTTCAGCCCCAGCATTTT. This translates into CAISDFGGVQPQHF. The V call is TRBV10-3, the J call TRBJ1-5; a possible D gene is TRBD1 (5 bases). V was trimmed by 3 bases and J by 6 bases, leaving 12 bases between them. Germline CDR1 reads ENHRY; CDR2 reads SYGVKD. The CDR3 covers 14 residues.

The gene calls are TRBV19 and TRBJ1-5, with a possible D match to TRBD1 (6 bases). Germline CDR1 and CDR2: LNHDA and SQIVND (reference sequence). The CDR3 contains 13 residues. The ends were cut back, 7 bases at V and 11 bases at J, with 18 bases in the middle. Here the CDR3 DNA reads TGTGCCAGTACGGACAGAGATCTATTGGCCCAGCATTTT. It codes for CASTDRDLLAQHF.

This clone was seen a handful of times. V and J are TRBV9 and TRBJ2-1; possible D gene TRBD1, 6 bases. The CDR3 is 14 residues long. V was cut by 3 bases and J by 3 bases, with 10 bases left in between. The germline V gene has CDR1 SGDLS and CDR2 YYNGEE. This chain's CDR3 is CASSARDNYNEQFF. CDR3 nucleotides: TGTGCCAGCAGCGCCAGGGACAACTACAATGAGCAGTTCTTC. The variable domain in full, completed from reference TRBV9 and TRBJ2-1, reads DSGVTQTPKHLITATGQRVTLRCSPRSGDLSVYWYQQSLDQGLQFLIQYYNGEERAKGNILERFSAQQFPDLHSELNLSSLELGDSALYFCASSARDNYNEQFFGPGTRLTVL.

CDR3 DNA sequence: TGTGCTAGTGGTTCTCCCTCCGGGACAGGGGGATTCTACACCTTC. Translation: CASGSPSGTGGFYTF. The gene calls are TRBV12-5 and TRBJ1-2; 11 positions match TRBD1. CDR3 length: 15 amino acids. The V gene end was trimmed by 4 bases and the J gene end by 10 bases; junction bases not matched to a gene: 11. The germline V gene encodes CDR1 LGHNT and CDR2 FRNRAP.

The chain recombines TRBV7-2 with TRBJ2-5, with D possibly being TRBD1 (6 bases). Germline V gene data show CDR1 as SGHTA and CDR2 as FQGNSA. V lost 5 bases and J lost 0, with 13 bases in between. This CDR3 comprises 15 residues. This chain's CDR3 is CASSAKTGYQETQYF. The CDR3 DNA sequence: TGTGCCAGCAGCGCCAAGACAGGCTACCAAGAGACCCAGTACTTC.

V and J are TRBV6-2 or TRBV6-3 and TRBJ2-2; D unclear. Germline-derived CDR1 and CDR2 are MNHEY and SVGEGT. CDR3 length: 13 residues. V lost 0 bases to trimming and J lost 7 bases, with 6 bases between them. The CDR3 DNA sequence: TGTGCCAGCAGTTACTCCTGGGGCGGGGAGCTGTTTTTT. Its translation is CASSYSWGGELFF.

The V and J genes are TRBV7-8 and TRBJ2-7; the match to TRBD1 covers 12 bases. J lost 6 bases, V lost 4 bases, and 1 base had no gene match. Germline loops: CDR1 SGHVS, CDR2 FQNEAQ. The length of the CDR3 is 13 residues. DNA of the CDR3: TGTGCCAGCAGCTCGGGACAGGGGGCCGAGCAGTACGTC. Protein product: CASSSGQGAEQYV.

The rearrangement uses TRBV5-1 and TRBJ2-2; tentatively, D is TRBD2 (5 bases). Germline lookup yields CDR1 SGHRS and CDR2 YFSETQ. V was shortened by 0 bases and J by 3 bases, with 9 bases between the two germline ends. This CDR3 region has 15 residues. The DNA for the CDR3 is TGCGCCAGCAGCTTGGGCGGGTCGGACACCGGGGAGCTGTTTTTT. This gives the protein CASSLGGSDTGELFF. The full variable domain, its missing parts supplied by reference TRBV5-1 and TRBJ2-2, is KAGVTQTPRYLIKTRGQQVTLSCSPISGHRSVSWYQQTPGQGLQFLFEYFSETQRNKGNFPGRFSGRQFSNSRSEMNVSTLELGDSALYLCASSLGGSDTGELFFGEGSRLTVL.

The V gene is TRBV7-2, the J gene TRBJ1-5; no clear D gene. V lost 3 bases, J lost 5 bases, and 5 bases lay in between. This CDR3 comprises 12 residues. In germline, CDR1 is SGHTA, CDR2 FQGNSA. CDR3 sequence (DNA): TGTGCCAGCAGCTTGGAGTATCAGCCCCAGCATTTT. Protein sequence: CASSLEYQPQHF.

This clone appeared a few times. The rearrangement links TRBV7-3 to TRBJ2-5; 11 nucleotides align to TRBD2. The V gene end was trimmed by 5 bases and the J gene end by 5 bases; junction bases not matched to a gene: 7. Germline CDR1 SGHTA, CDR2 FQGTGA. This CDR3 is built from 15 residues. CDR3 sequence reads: CASSLSGGASETQYF. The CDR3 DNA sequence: TGTGCCAGCAGCCTTAGCGGGGGGGCATCGGAGACCCAGTACTTC.

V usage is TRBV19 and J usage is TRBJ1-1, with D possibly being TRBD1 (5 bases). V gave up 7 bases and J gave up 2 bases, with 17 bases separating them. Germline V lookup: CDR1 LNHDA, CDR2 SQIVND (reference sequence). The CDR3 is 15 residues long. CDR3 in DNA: TGTGCCAGTACCCAAGAGTGGGGGAGAAACACTGAAGCTTTCTTT. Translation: CASTQEWGRNTEAFF.

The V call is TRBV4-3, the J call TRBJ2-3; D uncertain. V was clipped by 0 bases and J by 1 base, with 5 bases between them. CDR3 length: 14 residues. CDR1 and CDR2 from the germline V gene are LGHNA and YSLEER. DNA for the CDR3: TGCGCCAGCAGCCAAGATACGGGCACAGATACGCAGTATTTT. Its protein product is CASSQDTGTDTQYF.

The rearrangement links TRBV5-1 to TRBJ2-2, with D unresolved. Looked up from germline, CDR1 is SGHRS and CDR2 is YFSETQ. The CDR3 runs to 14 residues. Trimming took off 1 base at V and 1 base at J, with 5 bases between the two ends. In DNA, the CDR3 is TGCGCCAGCAGCTTGTCAGTGAACACCGGGGAGCTGTTTTTT. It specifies CASSLSVNTGELFF.

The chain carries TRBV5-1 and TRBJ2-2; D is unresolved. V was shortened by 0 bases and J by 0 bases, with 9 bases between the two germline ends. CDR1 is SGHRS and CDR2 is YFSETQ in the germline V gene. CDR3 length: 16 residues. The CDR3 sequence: CASSLGQFSNTGELFF. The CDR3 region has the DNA TGCGCCAGCAGCTTGGGGCAATTCTCGAACACCGGGGAGCTGTTTTTT.

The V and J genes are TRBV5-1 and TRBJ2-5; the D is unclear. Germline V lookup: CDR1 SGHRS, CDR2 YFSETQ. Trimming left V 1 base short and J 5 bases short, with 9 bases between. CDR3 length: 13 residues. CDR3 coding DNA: TGCGCCAGCAGCTTGATCGCGTCGGAGACCCAGTACTTC. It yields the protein CASSLIASETQYF.

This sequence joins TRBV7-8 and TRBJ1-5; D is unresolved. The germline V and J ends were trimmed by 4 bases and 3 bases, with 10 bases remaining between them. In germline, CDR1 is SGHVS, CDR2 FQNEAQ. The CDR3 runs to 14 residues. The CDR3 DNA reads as TGTGCCAGCAGCTCCAGAACAGTCAATCAGCCCCAGCATTTT. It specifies CASSSRTVNQPQHF.

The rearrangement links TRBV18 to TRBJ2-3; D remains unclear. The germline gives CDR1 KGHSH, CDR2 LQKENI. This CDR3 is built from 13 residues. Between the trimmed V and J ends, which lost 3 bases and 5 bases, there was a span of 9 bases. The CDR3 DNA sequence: TGTGCCAGCTCACCCGCCCCGGGAGATACGCAGTATTTT. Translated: CASSPAPGDTQYF.

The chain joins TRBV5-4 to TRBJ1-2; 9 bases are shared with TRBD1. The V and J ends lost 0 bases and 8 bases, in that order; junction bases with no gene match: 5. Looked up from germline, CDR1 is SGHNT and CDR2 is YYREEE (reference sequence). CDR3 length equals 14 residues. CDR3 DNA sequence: TGTGCCAGCAGCTTGGGGGGAACAGGGGGCGGCTACACCTTC. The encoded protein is CASSLGGTGGGYTF.

Written as DNA, the CDR3 is TGTGCCAGCTCACCGCCGGGGACCTACAATGAGCAGTTCTTC. Translated: CASSPPGTYNEQFF. This chain links TRBV18 with TRBJ2-1; D possibly corresponds to TRBD2 (5 bases). Trimming shortened V by 3 bases and J by 2 bases, and 8 bases separated the two germline ends. Germline values: CDR1 KGHSH, CDR2 LQKENI. The CDR3 runs to 14 residues.

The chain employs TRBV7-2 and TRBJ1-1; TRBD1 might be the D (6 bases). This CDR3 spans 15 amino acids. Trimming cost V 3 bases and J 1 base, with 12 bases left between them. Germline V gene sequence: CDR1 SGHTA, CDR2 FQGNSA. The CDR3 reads CASSLYRAGNTEAFF. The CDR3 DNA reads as TGTGCCAGCAGCTTGTACAGGGCGGGGAACACTGAAGCTTTCTTT.

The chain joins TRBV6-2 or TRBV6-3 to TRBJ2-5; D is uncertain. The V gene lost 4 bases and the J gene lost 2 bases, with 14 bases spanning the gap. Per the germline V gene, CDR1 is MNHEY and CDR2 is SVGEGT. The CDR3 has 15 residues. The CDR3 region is CASSWNLNVQETQYF. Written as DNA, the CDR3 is TGTGCCAGCAGTTGGAATCTGAATGTGCAAGAGACCCAGTACTTC.

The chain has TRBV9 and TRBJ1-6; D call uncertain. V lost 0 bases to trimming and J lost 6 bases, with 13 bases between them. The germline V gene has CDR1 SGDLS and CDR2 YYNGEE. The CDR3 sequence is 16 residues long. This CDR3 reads CASSVGAEVFNSPLHF. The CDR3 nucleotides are TGTGCCAGCAGCGTAGGAGCGGAGGTATTTAATTCACCCCTCCACTTT. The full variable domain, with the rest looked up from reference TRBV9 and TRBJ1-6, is DSGVTQTPKHLITATGQRVTLRCSPRSGDLSVYWYQQSLDQGLQFLIQYYNGEERAKGNILERFSAQQFPDLHSELNLSSLELGDSALYFCASSVGAEVFNSPLHFGNGTRLTVT.

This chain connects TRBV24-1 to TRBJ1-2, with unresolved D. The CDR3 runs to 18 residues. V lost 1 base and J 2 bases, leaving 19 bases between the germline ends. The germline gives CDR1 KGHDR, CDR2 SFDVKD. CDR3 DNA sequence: TGTGCCACCAGTGATTTACTCCCATTCCCCACACTGAACTATGGCTACACCTTC. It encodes CATSDLLPFPTLNYGYTF.

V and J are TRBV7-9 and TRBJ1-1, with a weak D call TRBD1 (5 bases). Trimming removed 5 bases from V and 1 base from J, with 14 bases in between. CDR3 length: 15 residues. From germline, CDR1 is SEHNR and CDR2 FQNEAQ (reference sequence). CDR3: CASSPRGRQNTEAFF. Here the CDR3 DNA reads TGTGCCAGCAGCCCTAGGGGTCGGCAGAACACTGAAGCTTTCTTT. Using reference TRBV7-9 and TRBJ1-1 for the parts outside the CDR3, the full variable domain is DTGVSQNPRHKITKRGQNVTFRCDPISEHNRLYWYRQTLGQGPEFLTYFQNEAQLEKSRLLSDRFSAERPKGSFSTLEIQRTEQGDSAMYLCASSPRGRQNTEAFFGQGTRLTVV.